This TCR beta chain was obtained from a study of CD8 T cells in Susac syndrome. Study at large: Active disease was present in six of the sequenced Susac syndrome patients, whereas under 10 of them were in remission.

Random hexamers were used to reverse transcribe the RNA input (about 0.5 to 1 ug). TCR beta CDR3 was amplified by immunoSEQ multiplex PCR. This amplification extended across 54 Vbeta and 13 Jbeta segments. Via MiXCR, TCRdb re-called the immunoSEQ multiplex PCR reads, giving one row per CDR3 protein. Here the sample spans around 150,000 distinct CDR3 sequences, about 95% being singletons. V lost 6 bases to trimming and J lost 5 bases; unmatched junction nucleotides: 1. The CDR3 has 11 residues. As regards this clonotype: Its antigen is unidentified.

Patients with Susac syndrome met diagnostic criteria defined recently for definite or probable disease. Study-wide points: Susac-specific public clones in total CD8+ repertoires numbered 15 to 20; in CD8+ TEMRA repertoires, they numbered 5 or 6.

This receptor was obtained from a human donor with Susac syndrome. Sequenced sample: CD8+ T cells from PBMCs. The genes are TRBV12-3 or TRBV12-4 and TRBJ2-7; 7 bases align to TRBD2. The CDR3 loop reads CASSAGDEQYF. As DNA, the CDR3 is TGTGCCAGCAGCGCGGGAGACGAGCAGTACTTC.